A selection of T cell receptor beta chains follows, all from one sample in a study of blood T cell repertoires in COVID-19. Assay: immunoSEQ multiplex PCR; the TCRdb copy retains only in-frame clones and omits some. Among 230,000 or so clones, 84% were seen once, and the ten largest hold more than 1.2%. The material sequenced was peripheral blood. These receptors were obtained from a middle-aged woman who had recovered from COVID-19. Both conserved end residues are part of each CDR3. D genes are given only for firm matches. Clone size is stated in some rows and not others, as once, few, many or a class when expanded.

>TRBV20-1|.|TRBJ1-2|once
CSASPDSSYTF
TGCAGTGCTAGTCCCGACAGCAGCTACACCTTC
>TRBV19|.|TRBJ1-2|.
CASSITDGDYGYTF
TGTGCCAGTAGCATTACCGACGGGGACTATGGCTACACCTTC
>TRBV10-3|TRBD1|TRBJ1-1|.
CAIRTTGAEAFF
TGTGCCATCAGGACGACAGGGGCTGAAGCTTTCTTT
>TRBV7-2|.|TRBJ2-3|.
CASSSSAGTDTQYF
TGTGCCAGCAGCTCTAGCGCCGGCACAGATACGCAGTATTTT
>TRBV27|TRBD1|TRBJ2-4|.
CASSSTAGQGGTIQYF
TGTGCCAGCAGTTCCACGGCGGGACAGGGGGGGACGATTCAGTACTTC
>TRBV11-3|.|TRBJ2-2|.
CASRLRAGELFF
TGTGCCAGCAGACTCAGGGCCGGGGAGCTGTTTTTT
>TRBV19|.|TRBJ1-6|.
CASSTGINSPLHF
TGTGCCAGTAGTACAGGGATTAATTCACCCCTCCACTTT
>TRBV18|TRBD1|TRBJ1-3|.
CASSIGQGATGNTIYF
TGTGCCAGCTCAATCGGACAGGGGGCTACGGGAAACACCATATATTTT
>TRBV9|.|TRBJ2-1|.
CASSATGTASFTEQFF
TGTGCCAGCAGCGCCACCGGGACTGCTAGTTTTACTGAGCAGTTCTTC
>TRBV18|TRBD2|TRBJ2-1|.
CASSPPTSAGEQFF
TGTGCCAGCTCACCACCGACTAGCGCGGGTGAGCAGTTCTTC
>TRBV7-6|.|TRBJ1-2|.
CASSPYSGAQNGYTF
TGTGCCAGCAGCCCCTACTCTGGGGCTCAGAATGGCTACACCTTC
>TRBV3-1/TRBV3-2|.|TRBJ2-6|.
CASSRGLSGANVLTF
TGTGCCAGCAGCCGGGGGCTCTCTGGGGCCAACGTCCTGACTTTC
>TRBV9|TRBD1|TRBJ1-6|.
CASSKRDRGNSPLHF
TGTGCCAGCAGCAAGAGGGACAGGGGAAATTCACCCCTCCACTTT
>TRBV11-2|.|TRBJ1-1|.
CASSTRWIGDPNTEAFF
TGTGCCAGCAGCACTAGATGGATTGGGGATCCGAACACTGAAGCTTTCTTT
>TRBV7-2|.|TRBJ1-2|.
CASSFKPSGGYTF
TGTGCCAGCAGCTTTAAACCGTCGGGTGGCTACACCTTC
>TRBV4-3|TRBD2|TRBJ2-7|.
CASSQVLGLAGHEQYF
TGCGCCAGCAGCCAAGTATTGGGACTAGCGGGGCACGAGCAGTACTTC
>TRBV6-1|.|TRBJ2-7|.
CASSEPGPYEQYF
TGTGCCAGCAGTGAGCCGGGTCCCTACGAGCAGTACTTC
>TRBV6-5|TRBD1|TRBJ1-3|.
CASSPTGGGNTIYF
TGTGCCAGCAGTCCGACAGGGGGCGGAAACACCATATATTTT
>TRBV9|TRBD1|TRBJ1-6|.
CASSLSDRGNSPLHF
TGTGCCAGCAGCCTCTCGGACAGGGGAAATTCACCCCTCCACTTT
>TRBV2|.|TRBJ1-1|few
CARRGLADTEAFF
TGTGCCAGACGGGGACTGGCGGACACTGAAGCTTTCTTT
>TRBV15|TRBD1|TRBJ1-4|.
CATSRGTGAEKLFF
TGTGCCACCAGCAGAGGGACAGGGGCTGAAAAACTGTTTTTT
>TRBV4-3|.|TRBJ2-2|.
CASSQTGQYTGELFF
TGCGCCAGCAGCCAAACAGGACAATACACCGGGGAGCTGTTTTTT
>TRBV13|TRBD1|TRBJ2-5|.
CASSLAQGIQETQYF
TGTGCCAGCAGCTTAGCACAGGGGATCCAAGAGACCCAGTACTTC
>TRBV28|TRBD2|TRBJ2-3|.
CASSLDGGARKDTQYF
TGTGCCAGCAGTTTAGACGGGGGGGCCAGGAAAGATACGCAGTATTTT
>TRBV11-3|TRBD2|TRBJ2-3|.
CASSYRTSRTDTQYF
TGTGCCAGCAGCTATAGGACTAGCCGGACAGATACGCAGTATTTT
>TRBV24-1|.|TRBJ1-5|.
CATSDSGETQPQHF
TGTGCCACCAGTGATTCAGGGGAGACTCAGCCCCAGCATTTT
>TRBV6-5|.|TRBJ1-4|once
CASSYSRGIANEKLFF
TGTGCCAGCAGTTACTCGAGGGGGATAGCTAATGAAAAACTGTTTTTT
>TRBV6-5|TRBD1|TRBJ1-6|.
CASSYSPGGSGSPLHF
TGTGCCAGCAGTTACTCTCCAGGGGGCTCGGGTTCACCCCTCCACTTT
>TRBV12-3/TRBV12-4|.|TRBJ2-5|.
CASSFSGETQYF
TGTGCCAGCAGTTTTTCGGGGGAGACCCAGTACTTC
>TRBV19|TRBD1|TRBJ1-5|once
CASSPGQGRGEPQHF
TGTGCCAGTAGCCCGGGACAGGGTCGGGGTGAGCCCCAGCATTTT
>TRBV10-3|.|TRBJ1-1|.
CAISSGSFAEAFF
TGTGCCATCAGTTCGGGAAGTTTCGCTGAAGCTTTCTTT
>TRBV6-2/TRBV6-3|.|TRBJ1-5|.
CASSYSRQSNQPQHF
TGTGCCAGCAGTTATAGTAGACAGAGCAATCAGCCCCAGCATTTT
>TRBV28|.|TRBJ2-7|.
CASSPGGSYEQYF
TGTGCCAGCAGTCCCGGAGGGAGCTACGAGCAGTACTTC
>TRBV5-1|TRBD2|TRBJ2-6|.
CASSSMTSGVTGANVLTF
TGCGCCAGCAGCTCCATGACTAGCGGGGTGACTGGGGCCAACGTCCTGACTTTC
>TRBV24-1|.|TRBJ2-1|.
CATSVRGYEQFF
TGTGCCACCAGTGTCCGGGGTTATGAGCAGTTCTTC
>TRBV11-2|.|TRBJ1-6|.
CASSKGLGHSPLHF
TGTGCCAGCAGCAAAGGGTTGGGGCATTCACCCCTCCACTTT
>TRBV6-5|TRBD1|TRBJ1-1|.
CASSYFTGTGNTEAFF
TGTGCCAGCAGTTACTTTACCGGGACAGGGAACACTGAAGCTTTCTTT
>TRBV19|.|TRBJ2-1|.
CASRQTGNNEQFF
TGTGCCAGTAGACAAACAGGTAACAATGAGCAGTTCTTC
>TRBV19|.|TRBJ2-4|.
CASSNRTLAKNIQYF
TGTGCCAGCTCCAACCGGACACTGGCCAAAAACATTCAGTACTTC
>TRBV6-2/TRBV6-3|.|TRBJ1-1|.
CASSFGGEGTEAFF
TGTGCCAGCAGTTTTGGGGGCGAGGGCACTGAAGCTTTCTTT
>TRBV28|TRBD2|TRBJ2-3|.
CASSRTSGSSTDTQYF
TGTGCCAGCAGTCGGACTAGCGGATCTAGCACAGATACGCAGTATTTT
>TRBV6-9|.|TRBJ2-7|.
CASSTDNSVIDEQYF
TGTGCCAGCAGTACCGACAATTCCGTTATAGACGAGCAGTACTTC
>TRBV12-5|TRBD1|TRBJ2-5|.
CASGLVKGQGAGETQYF
TGTGCTAGTGGTTTGGTCAAAGGACAGGGGGCCGGGGAGACCCAGTACTTC
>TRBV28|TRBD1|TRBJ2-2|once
CASTQTGANTGELFF
TGTGCCAGCACCCAGACAGGGGCGAACACCGGGGAGCTGTTTTTT
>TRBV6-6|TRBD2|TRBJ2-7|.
CASSYGTSWYEQYF
TGTGCCAGCAGTTACGGGACTAGCTGGTACGAGCAGTACTTC
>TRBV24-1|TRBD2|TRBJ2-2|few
CATSDPSSGGFTGELFF
TGTGCCACCAGTGATCCGTCTAGCGGTGGTTTCACCGGGGAGCTGTTTTTT
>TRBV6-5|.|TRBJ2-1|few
CASSFFNEQFF
TGTGCCAGCAGTTTCTTCAATGAGCAGTTCTTC